Listed below are T cell receptor beta chains from one sample, sequenced in a study of blood T cells in healthy people across ages. From the 5' RACE reads, TCRdb called clonotypes with MiXCR, one entry per CDR3 protein. The table includes hundreds of thousands of distinct CDR3 sequences, approximately 30% detected once. The sample consisted of blood. These receptors all come from an elderly woman in good health. CDR3s include the opening cysteine and the closing phenylalanine or tryptophan. The D gene is left open where the match is weak. Where a row states a size, it is once, few, many or the class of an expanded clone; other rows omit it.

d_gene: .
v_gene: TRBV20-1
abundance: many
j_gene: TRBJ1-2
CDR3nt: TGCAGTGCTTGGGGGCAGTTTGGCGGCTACACCTTC
CDR3aa: CSAWGQFGGYTF

d_gene: .
v_gene: TRBV12-3/TRBV12-4
abundance: many
j_gene: TRBJ2-5
CDR3nt: TGTGCCAGCAGTTTAGAGAATAGTAAGGAGACCCAGTACTTC
CDR3aa: CASSLENSKETQYF

d_gene: .
v_gene: TRBV27
abundance: many
j_gene: TRBJ1-4
CDR3nt: TGTGCCAGCGGACAGTTAGGTGAAAAACTGTTTTTT
CDR3aa: CASGQLGEKLFF

d_gene: .
v_gene: TRBV27
abundance: many
j_gene: TRBJ1-5
CDR3nt: TGTGCCAGCTCAAAAGGGGGGAATCAGCCCCAGCATTTT
CDR3aa: CASSKGGNQPQHF

d_gene: .
v_gene: TRBV4-1
abundance: many
j_gene: TRBJ1-2
CDR3nt: TGCGCCAGCAGCCAAGATGGTCCCTATGGCTACACCTTC
CDR3aa: CASSQDGPYGYTF

d_gene: .
v_gene: TRBV29-1
abundance: .
j_gene: TRBJ2-3
CDR3nt: TGCAGCGTTGAGTCTGGGGGAGCGCAGTATTTT
CDR3aa: CSVESGGAQYF

d_gene: .
v_gene: TRBV20-1
abundance: many
j_gene: TRBJ1-1
CDR3nt: TGCAGTGCTAGAGATCCAGCGAACACTGAAGCTTTCTTT
CDR3aa: CSARDPANTEAFF

d_gene: TRBD2
v_gene: TRBV7-9
abundance: once
j_gene: TRBJ2-1
CDR3nt: TGTGCCAGCAGTTTAATCCTAGCGGAACGCAATGAGCAGTTCTTC
CDR3aa: CASSLILAERNEQFF

d_gene: .
v_gene: TRBV5-1
abundance: many
j_gene: TRBJ2-1
CDR3nt: TGCGCCAGCAGGGCTAGGGGGGGGGTAGACTACAATGAGCAGTTCTTC
CDR3aa: CASRARGGVDYNEQFF

d_gene: .
v_gene: TRBV11-2
abundance: .
j_gene: TRBJ2-7
CDR3nt: TGTGCCAGCAGCTTAGGAGGGGTTCTTAGGGGGGAAACCCAGTACTTC
CDR3aa: CASSLGGVLRGETQYF

d_gene: TRBD2
v_gene: TRBV27
abundance: many
j_gene: TRBJ2-3
CDR3nt: TGTGCCAGCAGTCTCCAAGCGGGGGTAACAGATACGCAGTATTTT
CDR3aa: CASSLQAGVTDTQYF

d_gene: TRBD1
v_gene: TRBV20-1
abundance: many
j_gene: TRBJ2-7
CDR3nt: TGCAGTGCTGCGGACCGGGACAGGGGTCACGAGCAGTACTTC
CDR3aa: CSAADRDRGHEQYF

d_gene: .
v_gene: TRBV20-1
abundance: few
j_gene: TRBJ1-5
CDR3nt: TGCAGGGCTTGGGACAACAATCAGCCCCAGCATTTT
CDR3aa: CRAWDNNQPQHF

d_gene: .
v_gene: TRBV19
abundance: .
j_gene: TRBJ2-5
CDR3nt: TGTGCCAGTAGTCAAACGTACCAAGAGACCCAGTACTTC
CDR3aa: CASSQTYQETQYF